One sample yielded the 3 T cell receptor beta chains listed below, sequenced in a study of read filtering for tumor transcriptome and immune sequencing. The library was built from approximately 400 ng RNA with molecular barcoded adaptors for alpha/delta and beta/gamma chains. TCRdb reanalysed the reads using MiXCR and keeps one entry per CDR3 protein. The sample contains 48,000 or so distinct CDR3 sequences, less than 20% of which appear only once. Sequenced: a population of CD138-negative cells sorted from bone marrow. The receptors here all came from a donor over 35 with multiple myeloma.

This clonotype was recorded many times. The CDR3 protein is CASSIRDGVGPQHF. CDR3 sequence (DNA): TGTGCCAGCAGTATCCGGGACGGCGTTGGGCCCCAGCATTTT. The chain couples TRBV27 to TRBJ1-5, with D perhaps matching TRBD1 (5 bases). Germline V gene data show CDR1 as MNHEY and CDR2 as SMNVEV (reference sequence). The CDR3 has 14 residues. The ends were cut back, 5 bases at V and 9 bases at J, with 17 bases in the middle.

This clonotype was observed at least ten times. V gene TRBV29-1 combines with J gene TRBJ1-2; no firm D call. Between the trimmed V and J ends, which lost 1 base and 1 base, there was a span of 10 bases. The CDR3 is 14 residues long. Looked up from germline, CDR1 is SQVTM and CDR2 is ANQGSEA. The CDR3 sequence is CSVEGGNDNYGYTF. The CDR3 nucleotides read TGCAGCGTTGAAGGAGGCAACGATAACTATGGCTACACCTTC.

This chain uses TRBV5-6 with TRBJ1-5; 9 nucleotides line up with TRBD1. CDR3 size: 15 residues. V was pared by 1 base and J by 6 bases, with 5 bases of the junction left unmatched. The germline V gene encodes CDR1 SGHDT and CDR2 YYEEEE. The chain's CDR3 is CASSLRTGEGQPQHF. The CDR3 DNA reads TGTGCCAGCAGCTTGAGGACAGGGGAAGGTCAGCCCCAGCATTTT. The whole variable domain, remainder taken from reference TRBV5-6 and TRBJ1-5, is DAGVTQSPTHLIKTRGQQVTLRCSPKSGHDTVSWYQQALGQGPQFIFQYYEEEERQRGNFPDRFSGHQFPNYSSELNVNALLLGDSALYLCASSLRTGEGQPQHFGDGTRLSIL.